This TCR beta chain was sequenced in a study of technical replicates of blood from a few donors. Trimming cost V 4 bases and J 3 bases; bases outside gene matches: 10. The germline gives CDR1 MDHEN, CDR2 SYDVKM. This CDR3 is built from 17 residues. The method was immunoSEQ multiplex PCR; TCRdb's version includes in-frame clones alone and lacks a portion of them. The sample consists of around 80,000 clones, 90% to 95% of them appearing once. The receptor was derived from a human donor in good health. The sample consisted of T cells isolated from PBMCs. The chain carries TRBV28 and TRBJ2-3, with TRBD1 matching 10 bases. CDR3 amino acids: CASSYRQPGQGTDTQYF. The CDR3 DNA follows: TGTGCCAGCAGTTATCGACAACCGGGACAGGGGACAGATACGCAGTATTTT.